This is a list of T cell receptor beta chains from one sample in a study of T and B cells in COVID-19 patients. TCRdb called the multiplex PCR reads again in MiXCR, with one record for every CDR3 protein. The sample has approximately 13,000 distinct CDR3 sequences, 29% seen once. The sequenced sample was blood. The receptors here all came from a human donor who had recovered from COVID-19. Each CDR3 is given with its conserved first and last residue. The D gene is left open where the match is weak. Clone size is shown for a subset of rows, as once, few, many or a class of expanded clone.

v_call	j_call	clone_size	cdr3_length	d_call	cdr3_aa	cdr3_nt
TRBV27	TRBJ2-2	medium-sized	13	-	CASSLRPDSELFF	TGTGCCAGCAGTCTAAGACCGGACTCGGAGCTGTTTTTT
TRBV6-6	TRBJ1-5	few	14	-	CASRGTADRQPQHF	TGTGCCAGCAGGGGGACGGCGGATCGTCAGCCCCAGCATTTT
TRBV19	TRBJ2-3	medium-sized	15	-	CASRSGEPSTDTQYF	TGTGCCAGTAGGTCCGGGGAGCCTAGCACAGATACGCAGTATTTT
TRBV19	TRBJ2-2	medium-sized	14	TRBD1	CASSSPGQTGELFF	TGTGCCAGTAGTTCTCCGGGACAGACCGGGGAGCTGTTTTTT
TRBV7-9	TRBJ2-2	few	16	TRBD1	CATPADRVGGTGELFF	TGTGCCACCCCCGCGGACAGGGTGGGTGGCACCGGGGAGCTGTTTTTT
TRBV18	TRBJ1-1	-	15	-	CASSRGVTLNTEAFF	TGTGCCAGCTCACGAGGGGTAACCTTGAACACTGAAGCTTTCTTT
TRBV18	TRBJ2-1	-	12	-	CASSPSYNEQFF	TGTGCCAGCTCACCCTCCTACAATGAGCAGTTCTTC
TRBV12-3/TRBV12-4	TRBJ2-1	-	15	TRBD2	CASSYFGGGADEQFF	TGTGCCAGCAGTTACTTTGGCGGGGGGGCCGATGAGCAGTTCTTC
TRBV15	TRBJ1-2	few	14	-	CATSRGDGNYGYTF	TGTGCCACCAGCAGAGGTGACGGAAACTATGGCTACACCTTC
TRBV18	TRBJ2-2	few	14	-	CASSPQGGNWELFF	TGTGCCAGCTCCCCCCAGGGGGGCAACTGGGAGCTGTTTTTT
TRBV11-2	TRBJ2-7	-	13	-	CASSQGLDYEQYF	TGTGCCAGCAGCCAGGGCCTGGACTACGAGCAGTACTTC
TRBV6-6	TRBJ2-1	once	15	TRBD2	CASRTGTSGINEQFF	TGTGCCAGCAGGACCGGGACTAGCGGGATCAATGAGCAGTTCTTC
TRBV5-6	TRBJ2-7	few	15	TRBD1	CASSRQTGKSYEQYF	TGTGCCAGCAGCCGCCAGACAGGGAAATCCTACGAGCAGTACTTC
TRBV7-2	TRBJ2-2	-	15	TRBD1	CASSERGPDTGELFF	TGTGCCAGCAGCGAGAGGGGGCCCGACACCGGGGAGCTGTTTTTT
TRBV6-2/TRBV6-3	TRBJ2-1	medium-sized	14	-	CASSYFDRIDEQFF	TGTGCCAGCAGTTACTTCGACAGGATCGATGAGCAGTTCTTC
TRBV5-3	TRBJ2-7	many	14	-	CARSHPGPFYEQYF	TGTGCCAGAAGTCACCCGGGACCGTTCTACGAGCAGTACTTC
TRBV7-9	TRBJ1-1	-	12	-	CASRAWDTEAFF	TGTGCCAGCAGGGCCTGGGACACTGAAGCTTTCTTT
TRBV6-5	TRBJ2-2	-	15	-	CASLVATWNTGELFF	TGTGCCAGCTTGGTGGCGACCTGGAACACCGGGGAGCTGTTTTTT
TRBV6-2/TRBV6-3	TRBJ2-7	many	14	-	CASSPTGGLHEQYF	TGTGCCAGCAGCCCTACGGGGGGCCTCCACGAGCAGTACTTC
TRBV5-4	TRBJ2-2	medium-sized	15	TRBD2	CASSFAGGLTGELFF	TGTGCCAGCAGCTTCGCGGGGGGCCTCACCGGGGAGCTGTTTTTT
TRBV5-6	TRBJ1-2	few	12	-	CASSLRRNGYTF	TGTGCCAGCAGCTTGCGCAGAAATGGCTACACCTTC
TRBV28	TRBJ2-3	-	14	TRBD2	CASSSGTSGRAIYF	TGTGCCAGCAGTTCCGGGACTAGCGGGAGGGCCATCTATTTT
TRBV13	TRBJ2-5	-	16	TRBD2	CASSSGTSGSRETQYF	TGTGCCAGCAGCTCCGGGACTAGCGGGAGTAGGGAGACCCAGTACTTC
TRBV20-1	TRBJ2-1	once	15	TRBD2	CSASWTSGTYNEQFF	TGCAGTGCTAGCTGGACTAGCGGGACATACAATGAGCAGTTCTTC
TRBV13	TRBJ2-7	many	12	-	CASSSLVGEQYF	TGTGCCAGCAGCTCACTAGTAGGCGAGCAGTACTTC
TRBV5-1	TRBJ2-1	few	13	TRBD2	CASSPSSGGVQFF	TGCGCCAGCAGCCCTTCTAGCGGGGGGGTGCAGTTCTTC
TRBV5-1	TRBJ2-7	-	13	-	CASSLSGPYEQYF	TGCGCCAGCAGCTTGAGCGGGCCCTACGAGCAGTACTTC
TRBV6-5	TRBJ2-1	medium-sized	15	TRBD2	CASSLYGTTHNEQFF	TGTGCCAGCAGCCTATACGGGACTACCCACAATGAGCAGTTCTTC
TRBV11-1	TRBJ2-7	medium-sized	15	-	CASSVSFLGSHEQYF	TGTGCCAGCAGCGTATCTTTCCTAGGTAGCCACGAGCAGTACTTC
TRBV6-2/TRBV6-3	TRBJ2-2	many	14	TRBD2	CASILSGGTGELFF	TGTGCCAGCATTTTATCGGGGGGCACCGGGGAGCTGTTTTTT
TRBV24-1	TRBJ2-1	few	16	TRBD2	CATSDLGRGGRNEQFF	TGTGCCACCAGTGATTTAGGGCGGGGGGGCCGGAATGAGCAGTTCTTC
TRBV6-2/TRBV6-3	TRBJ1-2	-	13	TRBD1	CASRRTGNYGYTF	TGTGCCAGCAGAAGGACAGGGAACTATGGCTACACCTTC
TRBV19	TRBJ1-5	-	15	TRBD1	CASQDRGQGNQPQHF	TGTGCCAGCCAGGACAGGGGGCAAGGCAATCAGCCCCAGCATTTT
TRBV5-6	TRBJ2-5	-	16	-	CASSLAGGQTKETQYF	TGCGCCAGCAGCTTGGCGGGGGGACAGACAAAAGAGACCCAGTACTTC
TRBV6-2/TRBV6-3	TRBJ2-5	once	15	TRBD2	CASSYSGTSGETQYF	TGTGCCAGCAGTTATTCCGGGACTAGCGGAGAGACCCAGTACTTC
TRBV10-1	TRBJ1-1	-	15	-	CASSSAGTLNTEAFF	TGCGCCAGCAGTTCAGCCGGGACACTGAACACTGAAGCTTTCTTT
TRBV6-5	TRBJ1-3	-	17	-	CASSGDKGMGSGNTIYF	TGTGCCAGCAGCGGGGACAAGGGGATGGGCTCTGGAAACACCATATATTTT
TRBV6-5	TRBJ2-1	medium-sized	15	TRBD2	CASSYGTSLDNEQFF	TGTGCCAGCAGTTACGGGACTAGCCTAGACAATGAGCAGTTCTTC
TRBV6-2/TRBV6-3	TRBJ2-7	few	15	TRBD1	CASSYSGTGGNEQYF	TGTGCCAGCAGTTACTCCGGGACAGGGGGCAACGAGCAGTACTTC
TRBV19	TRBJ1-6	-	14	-	CASSRGSDNSPLHF	TGTGCCAGTAGTAGGGGATCGGATAATTCACCCCTCCACTTT
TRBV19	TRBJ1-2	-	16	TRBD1	CASSWTGLPSNYGYTF	TGTGCCAGTAGTTGGACAGGTCTCCCGTCTAACTATGGCTACACCTTC
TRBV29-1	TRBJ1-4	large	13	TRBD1	CSVVGQRSEKLFF	TGCAGCGTTGTGGGACAGCGAAGTGAAAAACTGTTTTTT
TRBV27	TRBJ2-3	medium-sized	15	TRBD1	CASSTPQGAEDTQYF	TGTGCCAGCAGTACCCCTCAGGGGGCGGAAGATACGCAGTATTTT
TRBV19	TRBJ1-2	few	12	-	CASLVGNYGYTF	TGTGCCAGTCTGGTGGGTAATTATGGCTACACCTTC
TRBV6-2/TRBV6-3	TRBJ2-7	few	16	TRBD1	CASSDKAGTGGYEQYF	TGTGCCAGCAGTGATAAAGCCGGGACAGGGGGCTACGAGCAGTACTTC
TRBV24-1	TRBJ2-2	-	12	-	CATSSVPGELFF	TGTGCCACCAGTTCTGTCCCCGGGGAGCTGTTTTTT
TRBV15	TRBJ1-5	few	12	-	CATSISNQPQHF	TGTGCCACCAGCATCAGCAATCAGCCCCAGCATTTT
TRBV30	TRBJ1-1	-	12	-	CAWGQGTTEAFF	TGTGCCTGGGGCCAAGGGACCACTGAAGCTTTCTTT
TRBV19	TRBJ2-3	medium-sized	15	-	CASSIELWRSDTQYF	TGTGCCAGTAGTATAGAGCTGTGGAGGTCAGATACGCAGTATTTT
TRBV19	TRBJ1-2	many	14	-	CASIWTRPPYGYTF	TGTGCCAGTATATGGACACGACCTCCCTATGGCTACACCTTC